This passage covers 30 T cell receptor beta chains from one sample sequenced in a study of T-cell reconstitution after alpha-beta-depleted transplantation in children. Preparation of the TCRbeta library involved a method that used unique molecular identifiers. TCRdb passed the PCR reads through MiXCR, listing each CDR3 protein once. The sample consists of some 350,000 distinct CDR3 sequences, about 9.3% of them appearing once. Sample: PBMCs from the stem cell graft donor, taken from the stem cell graft. The receptors stem from a human donor who donated a stem cell graft to a child with acute lymphoblastic leukemia.

This chain links TRBV3-1 with TRBJ1-1, with D tentatively TRBD1 (5 bases). Germline V gene lookup returns CDR1 LGHDT and CDR2 YNNKEL (reference sequence). Trimming took 5 bases from V and 6 from J, leaving 13 bases between them. This CDR3 region has 13 residues. The CDR3, as DNA: TGTGCCAGCAGCGGGACCTCTCGGGCTGAAGCTTTCTTT. Protein: CASSGTSRAEAFF.

This clonotype turned up a few times. This sequence joins TRBV20-1 and TRBJ2-7, with TRBD1 as a possible D gene (6 bases). The germline V and J ends were trimmed by 5 bases and 7 bases, with 21 bases remaining between them. CDR1 is DFQATT, CDR2 SNEGSKA, per germline (reference sequence). This CDR3 is 14 amino acids long. The CDR3 region is CSASPLTGQREQYF. The CDR3, as DNA: TGCAGTGCTTCCCCACTGACAGGCCAAAGGGAGCAGTACTTC.

This clonotype was detected a few times. This rearrangement joins TRBV7-2 to TRBJ2-3; D gene ambiguous. V was shortened by 1 base and J by 0 bases, with 8 bases between the two germline ends. The CDR3 has 15 residues. Germline lookup yields CDR1 SGHTA and CDR2 FQGNSA. The CDR3 DNA is TGTGCCAGCAGCTTAGTGACATTTAGCACAGATACGCAGTATTTT. It translates to CASSLVTFSTDTQYF. The full variable domain, completed using reference TRBV7-2 and TRBJ2-3, is GAGVSQSPSNKVTEKGKDVELRCDPISGHTALYWYRQSLGQGLEFLIYFQGNSAPDKSGLPSDRFSAERTGGSVSTLTIQRTQQEDSAVYLCASSLVTFSTDTQYFGPGTRLTVL.

This clonotype was recorded at least ten times. The gene calls are TRBV6-2 or TRBV6-3 and TRBJ2-1; D unresolved. Per germline, CDR1 MNHEY and CDR2 SVGEGT. This CDR3 is 11 amino acids long. V lost 5 bases to trimming and J lost 4 bases, with 3 bases between them. In DNA form, the CDR3 reads TGTGCCAGCAGTACTTACAATGAGCAGTTCTTC. Encoded protein: CASSTYNEQFF.

V gene TRBV5-5 combines with J gene TRBJ2-4; D gene ambiguous. Germline-derived CDR1 and CDR2 are SGHKS and YYEKEE (reference sequence). The CDR3 loop spans 13 amino acids. V lost 4 bases and J 5 bases, leaving 10 bases between the germline ends. The CDR3, as DNA: TGTGCCAGCAGCCGGACGTCGGAAAACATTCAGTACTTC. Translated, it gives CASSRTSENIQYF. Together with reference TRBV5-5 and TRBJ2-4, the CDR3 gives the full variable domain: DAGVTQSPTHLIKTRGQQVTLRCSPISGHKSVSWYQQVLGQGPQFIFQYYEKEERGRGNFPDRFSARQFPNYSSELNVNALLLGDSALYLCASSRTSENIQYFGAGTRLSVL.

This chain's CDR3 is CASSSSLGEKLFF. In DNA form, the CDR3 reads TGTGCCAGCAGCTCATCCCTAGGGGAAAAACTGTTTTTT. The genes are TRBV7-3 and TRBJ1-4, with D unresolved. Germline V gene data show CDR1 as SGHTA and CDR2 as FQGTGA. Trimming left V 4 bases short and J 8 bases short, with 11 bases between. This CDR3 is built from 13 residues.

This clonotype occurred many times. The rearrangement joins TRBV5-1 to TRBJ2-1; D possibly corresponds to TRBD1 (6 bases). With 1 base removed from V and 6 bases from J, the gap between germline ends came to 8 bases. Germline V CDR1 and CDR2: SGHRS, YFSETQ. This CDR3 contains 13 residues. The CDR3 reads CASSLQGPNEQFF. The CDR3, as DNA: TGCGCCAGCAGCTTGCAGGGGCCCAATGAGCAGTTCTTC.

This clonotype was seen more than once but under ten times. The chain couples TRBV6-1 to TRBJ1-1, with D unclear. The germline gives CDR1 MNHNS, CDR2 SASEGT. Trimming removed 1 base at V and 1 base at J, with 13 bases between. CDR3 size: 16 residues. As DNA, the CDR3 is TGTGCCAGCAGTGAAGGGTCCGCACTATCGAACACTGAAGCTTTCTTT. Protein sequence: CASSEGSALSNTEAFF.

This clonotype has a handful of counts. The rearrangement links TRBV11-3 to TRBJ2-3; 8 nucleotides align to TRBD2. The CDR3 is 16 amino acids. Germline V lookup: CDR1 SGHNT, CDR2 YENEEA. Trimming at V came to 5 bases and at J to 4 bases, leaving 11 bases not matched to a gene. CDR3 loop: CASSPAWSGGPDTQYF. CDR3 coding DNA: TGTGCCAGCAGCCCTGCCTGGTCGGGAGGGCCAGATACGCAGTATTTT.

The gene calls are TRBV4-1 and TRBJ1-2; TRBD1 agrees at 7 bases. The CDR3 length is 19 residues. Trimming took 1 base from V and 3 from J; bases not matched to a gene: 17. Germline values: CDR1 MGHRA, CDR2 YSYEKL. CDR3 sequence: CASSQGLPIEGGSYYGYTF. In nucleotides, the CDR3 is TGCGCCAGCAGCCAAGGACTCCCTATAGAAGGGGGCTCCTACTATGGCTACACCTTC.

In the case of this clonotype: Since a much larger clone is just one base distant, this may be a read error. V gene TRBV10-3 combines with J gene TRBJ2-1; D tentatively reads TRBD1 or TRBD2 (5 bases each). Per the germline V gene, CDR1 is ENHRY and CDR2 is SYGVKD. This CDR3 is 15 amino acids long. Trimming shortened V by 7 bases and J by 10 bases, and 23 bases separated the two germline ends. The CDR3, as DNA: TGTGCCATCACCAGATGGGGGACCACCACCAAAGAGCAGTTCTTC. Translation: CAITRWGTTTKEQFF.

V and J are TRBV7-9 and TRBJ2-3, with D perhaps matching TRBD2 (6 bases). Trimming stripped 1 base from V and 6 bases from J, with 11 bases between. CDR3 length: 14 amino acids. Germline V lookup: CDR1 SEHNR, CDR2 FQNEAQ (reference sequence). The CDR3 loop reads CASSLGVGGDTQYF. The CDR3 DNA reads as TGTGCCAGCAGCTTAGGAGTTGGAGGGGATACGCAGTATTTT.

This clonotype was seen only a few times. V and J are TRBV11-2 and TRBJ2-7; D uncertain. V gave up 2 bases and J gave up 0 bases, with 23 bases separating them. Germline CDR1 reads SGHAT; CDR2 reads FQNNGV. This CDR3 spans 19 amino acids. The DNA of the CDR3 is TGTGCCAGCAGCTTATATCCGCTTCGGCGACAAACTCACTCCTACGAGCAGTACTTC. Its protein product is CASSLYPLRRQTHSYEQYF. The variable domain in full, completed from reference TRBV11-2 and TRBJ2-7, reads EAGVAQSPRYKIIEKRQSVAFWCNPISGHATLYWYQQILGQGPKLLIQFQNNGVVDDSQLPKDRFSAERLKGVDSTLKIQPAKLEDSAVYLCASSLYPLRRQTHSYEQYFGPGTRLTVT.

This clonotype turned up a few times. The gene calls are TRBV20-1 and TRBJ2-3; tentative D call: TRBD1 (6 bases). The CDR3 consists of 16 residues. CDR1 and CDR2 from the germline V gene are DFQATT and SNEGSKA (reference sequence). Trimming removed 4 bases at V and 2 bases at J, with 19 bases between. CDR3 amino acids: CSATYRARGPTDTQYF. The DNA of the CDR3 is TGCAGTGCTACCTACAGGGCCAGAGGGCCCACAGATACGCAGTATTTT.

The chain links TRBV7-2 to TRBJ2-1; D tentatively fits TRBD1 or TRBD2 (7 bases each). Germline assignment: CDR1 SGHTA and CDR2 FQGNSA. V was cut by 5 bases and J by 6 bases, with 23 bases left in between. There are 17 residues in the CDR3. CDR3 sequence reads: CASSGGEGRGGFNEQFF. The DNA for the CDR3 is TGTGCCAGCAGCGGAGGGGAGGGCAGGGGGGGTTTCAATGAGCAGTTCTTC.

The chain carries TRBV4-2 and TRBJ2-1; 9 bases agree with TRBD2. Germline V gives CDR1 LGHNA, CDR2 YNFKEQ. V dropped 1 base and J dropped 1; count of bases not matched to a gene: 11. CDR3 length: 19 amino acids. The CDR3 spells CASSQGRLADTNSYNEQFF. The CDR3 nucleotides are TGTGCCAGCAGCCAAGGACGACTAGCGGACACCAATTCCTACAATGAGCAGTTCTTC.

The sample holds a few counts of this clonotype. This chain connects TRBV27 to TRBJ2-7; D perhaps matches TRBD2 (5 bases). Germline CDR1 reads MNHEY; CDR2 reads SMNVEV (reference sequence). The CDR3 sequence is 13 residues long. Trimming removed 3 bases at V and 2 bases at J, with 8 bases between. CDR3 sequence reads: CASSLRVAYEQYF. The CDR3 DNA follows: TGTGCCAGCAGTTTGCGGGTAGCCTACGAGCAGTACTTC.

This clonotype has more than one count but fewer than ten. The chain recombines TRBV4-3 with TRBJ2-3; 10 bases match TRBD1. The ends lost 3 bases at V and 3 bases at J; junction bases unmatched: 3. The CDR3 has 15 amino acids. The germline gives CDR1 LGHNA, CDR2 YSLEER. CDR3 coding DNA: TGCGCCAGCAGCCAGGACAGGGGGGGAACAGATACGCAGTATTTT. Protein sequence: CASSQDRGGTDTQYF.

This clonotype was seen a few times. The genes are TRBV4-1 and TRBJ2-1; D perhaps matches TRBD2 (6 bases). CDR1 is MGHRA, CDR2 YSYEKL, per germline. Trimming cost V 2 bases and J 7 bases, with 18 bases left between them. CDR3 length: 16 residues. The CDR3 is CASSQRGVDGENEQFF. The CDR3 DNA is TGCGCCAGCAGCCAACGCGGGGTGGATGGTGAGAATGAGCAGTTCTTC.

This sequence joins TRBV7-3 and TRBJ2-2, with 9 nucleotides matching TRBD1. Trimming removed 3 bases from V and 5 bases from J; junction bases left unmatched: 10. This CDR3 is 17 amino acids long. In germline, CDR1 is SGHTA, CDR2 FQGTGA. CDR3 amino acids: CASSFPGPGTGTGELFF. The CDR3 bases are TGTGCCAGCAGCTTCCCCGGTCCCGGGACAGGGACCGGGGAGCTGTTTTTT.

This clonotype was seen repeatedly, ten times or more. The chain recombines TRBV28 with TRBJ1-6; possibly TRBD1 for D (6 bases). V was trimmed by 3 bases and J by 9 bases, leaving 12 bases between them. The CDR3 is 14 amino acids. Germline assignment: CDR1 MDHEN and CDR2 SYDVKM. The CDR3 coding sequence is TGTGCCAGCAGTTTGATGGGGGCGGGTTCACCCCTCCACTTT. Protein: CASSLMGAGSPLHF.

This clonotype was seen many times. The chain couples TRBV9 to TRBJ2-7, with D possibly TRBD2 on 6 matching bases. Germline lookup yields CDR1 SGDLS and CDR2 YYNGEE. V lost 0 bases and J lost 2, with 12 bases in between. This CDR3 is 15 amino acids long. This chain's CDR3 is CASSVGGDGPYEQYF. In DNA, the CDR3 is TGTGCCAGCAGCGTAGGGGGGGACGGCCCCTACGAGCAGTACTTC. Together with reference TRBV9 and TRBJ2-7, the CDR3 gives the full variable domain: DSGVTQTPKHLITATGQRVTLRCSPRSGDLSVYWYQQSLDQGLQFLIQYYNGEERAKGNILERFSAQQFPDLHSELNLSSLELGDSALYFCASSVGGDGPYEQYFGPGTRLTVT.

This clonotype was counted many times. This chain connects TRBV5-1 to TRBJ1-6; 7 bases line up with TRBD1. Germline-derived CDR1 and CDR2 are SGHRS and YFSETQ. The CDR3 covers 14 residues. J was trimmed by 7 bases and V by 6 bases; bases with no gene match: 7. As DNA, the CDR3 is TGCGCCAGCACAAGCGGGACAGAAAATTCACCCCTCCACTTT. Translated, it gives CASTSGTENSPLHF.

This clonotype has only a few counts. J is TRBJ2-7 and V is TRBV7-2; 7 nucleotides line up with TRBD2. V shed 3 bases, J shed 7 bases, and the junction held 15 bases outside the gene matches. This CDR3 has 16 amino acids. The germline V gene encodes CDR1 SGHTA and CDR2 FQGNSA. CDR3 amino acids: CASSFGAGDLAGEQYF. The CDR3 bases are TGTGCCAGCAGCTTTGGGGCGGGAGACCTTGCGGGGGAGCAGTACTTC.

This clonotype showed up just a few times. The rearrangement joins TRBV27 to TRBJ2-7, with D possibly matching TRBD2 (5 bases). Germline CDR1 MNHEY, CDR2 SMNVEV (reference sequence). This CDR3 contains 16 residues. Trimming removed 3 bases at V and 2 bases at J, with 17 bases between. The CDR3 DNA is TGTGCCAGCAGTTTCCGTATCTCGGGAAACCCCTACGAGCAGTACTTC. Translation: CASSFRISGNPYEQYF.

This sequence joins TRBV9 and TRBJ2-2, with TRBD2 identical over 13 bases. CDR3 size: 17 residues. Trimming removed 2 bases from V and 5 bases from J; junction bases left unmatched: 6. Germline V gene sequence: CDR1 SGDLS, CDR2 YYNGEE. The CDR3, as DNA: TGTGCCAGCAGCGTTCTGAGGACTAGCGGGAGAACCGGGGAGCTGTTTTTT. Its protein product is CASSVLRTSGRTGELFF.

The chain couples TRBV20-1 to TRBJ2-1; 14 bases map to TRBD2. V was pared by 6 bases and J by 12 bases, with 10 bases of the junction left unmatched. Germline CDR1 reads DFQATT; CDR2 reads SNEGSKA (reference sequence). The length of the CDR3 is 14 residues. CDR3 sequence: CSADPGLAGEWQFF. The CDR3 DNA sequence: TGCAGTGCGGACCCGGGACTAGCGGGAGAATGGCAGTTCTTC.

The sample holds a few counts of this clonotype. The chain joins TRBV4-2 to TRBJ2-2; 12 positions agree with TRBD2. This CDR3 is built from 17 residues. With 1 base clipped from V and 7 bases from J, the junction kept 7 bases outside the gene matches. The V gene's germline CDR1 is LGHNA and CDR2 YNFKEQ. CDR3 DNA: TGTGCCAGCAGCCAAGCTAGCGGGAGGGTATACGACGGGGAGCTGTTTTTT. Its translation: CASSQASGRVYDGELFF.

The CDR3: CSALGRGVETQYF. In DNA, the CDR3 is TGCAGTGCCCTGGGACGGGGGGTAGAGACCCAGTACTTC. The chain has TRBV20-1 and TRBJ2-5; 7 nucleotides line up with TRBD2. Germline values: CDR1 DFQATT, CDR2 SNEGSKA (reference sequence). The CDR3 is 13 residues long. Trimming at V came to 6 bases and at J to 4 bases, leaving 8 bases not matched to a gene.

This chain links TRBV7-9 with TRBJ1-1; no reliable D call. V was clipped by 5 bases and J by 4 bases, with 17 bases between them. CDR1 SEHNR and CDR2 FQNEAQ come from the germline V gene (reference sequence). This CDR3 comprises 15 residues. The CDR3 reads CASSDRRDAFTEAFF. The DNA of the CDR3 is TGTGCCAGCAGCGACCGACGGGATGCATTCACTGAAGCTTTCTTT.